These 17 T cell receptor beta chains originate from one sample sequenced in a study of cytomegalovirus exposure and HLA in healthy donors. Primers for the PCR totalled 60 Vbeta and 13 Jbeta. Generated by immunoSEQ multiplex PCR, the TCRdb table keeps only in-frame clones and is missing some. Of under 200,000 clones listed, 82% are singletons. Sequenced input: PBMCs. Receptor source: a girl aged 2 to 10 in good health and CMV-seropositive.

The chain has TRBV15 and TRBJ2-7, with unresolved D. V shed 0 bases and J shed 0 bases, with 9 bases lying between them. Germline-derived CDR1 and CDR2 are LNHNV and YYDKDF (reference sequence). CDR3 length: 15 residues. CDR3: CATSRDPAPSYEQYF. CDR3 in DNA: TGTGCCACCAGCAGAGATCCAGCGCCCTCCTACGAGCAGTACTTC.

This clone is a singleton in its sample. This rearrangement joins TRBV30 to TRBJ1-5, with D possibly TRBD1 on 5 matching bases. The CDR3 loop spans 13 amino acids. V was shortened by 2 bases and J by 4 bases, with 9 bases between the two germline ends. Germline values: CDR1 GTSNPN, CDR2 SVGIG (reference sequence). The DNA for the CDR3 is TGTGCCTGGAGTATCAGGGATAATCAGCCCCAGCATTTT. Translating it yields CAWSIRDNQPQHF.

The V call is TRBV5-1, the J call TRBJ2-1; possible D gene TRBD2, 6 bases. The CDR3 contains 15 residues. With 3 bases removed from V and 4 bases from J, the gap between germline ends came to 14 bases. Germline V gives CDR1 SGHRS, CDR2 YFSETQ. The CDR3 spells CASSWGERAYNEQFF. The CDR3 coding sequence is TGCGCCAGCAGCTGGGGGGAGCGGGCTTACAATGAGCAGTTCTTC.

This chain connects TRBV30 to TRBJ2-1; 9 bases fit TRBD2. In germline, CDR1 is GTSNPN, CDR2 SVGIG (reference sequence). This CDR3 has 13 amino acids. V shed 5 bases, J shed 10 bases, and the junction held 9 bases outside the gene matches. CDR3 amino acids: CAWLLAGYTEQFF. The CDR3 DNA reads as TGTGCCTGGCTCCTAGCGGGATATACGGAGCAGTTCTTC.

The rearrangement links TRBV11-1 to TRBJ2-1, with a possible D match to TRBD1 (5 bases). V shed 8 bases and J shed 3 bases, with 14 bases lying between them. Looked up from germline, CDR1 is SGHAT and CDR2 is FQDESV (reference sequence). The CDR3 totals 14 residues. The CDR3 reads CASSPGAVYNEQFF. In DNA form, the CDR3 reads TGTGCCAGCTCCCCTGGGGCGGTCTACAATGAGCAGTTCTTC.

The chain couples TRBV6-5 to TRBJ2-1; 9 nucleotides align to TRBD2. Germline V gene lookup returns CDR1 MNHEY and CDR2 SVGAGI. There are 13 residues in the CDR3. With V trimmed by 7 bases and J by 7 bases, 5 bases remained unmatched. The CDR3 DNA is TGTGCCAGCACCGCGGGAGGGGGGAATGAGCAGTTCTTC. Its translation is CASTAGGGNEQFF.

CDR3 amino acids: CAWNDRYSYEQYF. CDR3 sequence (DNA): TGTGCCTGGAACGACAGGTACTCCTACGAGCAGTACTTC. The rearrangement links TRBV30 to TRBJ2-7; perhaps TRBD1 as D (6 bases). The V end lost 4 bases, the J end lost 0 bases, and 10 bases lay between the germline ends. Looked up from germline, CDR1 is GTSNPN and CDR2 is SVGIG (reference sequence). CDR3 length equals 13 residues.

J is TRBJ1-1 and V is TRBV30; TRBD1 matches 11 bases. J gave up 1 base and V 4 bases, and 8 bases lay outside the gene matches. The V gene's germline CDR1 is GTSNPN and CDR2 SVGIG (reference sequence). The CDR3 has 16 amino acids. The CDR3 loop reads CAWNPDRGHRNTEAFF. In nucleotides, the CDR3 is TGTGCCTGGAATCCGGACAGGGGGCATCGGAACACTGAAGCTTTCTTT.

The chain recombines TRBV10-3 with TRBJ1-2; a weak D match, TRBD1 (5 bases). Germline V lookup: CDR1 ENHRY, CDR2 SYGVKD. The V gene lost 3 bases and the J gene lost 3 bases, with 11 bases spanning the gap. The CDR3 covers 14 residues. CDR3 residues: CAISEGGTDYGYTF. CDR3 DNA: TGTGCCATCAGTGAAGGAGGGACTGACTATGGCTACACCTTC.

The chain's CDR3 is CASSWTGGFQPQHF. In DNA, the CDR3 is TGTGCCAGCAGTTGGACAGGGGGGTTTCAGCCCCAGCATTTT. This chain joins TRBV28 and TRBJ1-5; TRBD1 matches at 10 bases. Trimming cost V 4 bases and J 6 bases; bases outside gene matches: 3. Germline CDR1 is MDHEN and CDR2 is SYDVKM. The CDR3 sequence is 14 residues long.

V gene TRBV19 combines with J gene TRBJ1-2, with D unresolved. Germline assignment: CDR1 LNHDA and CDR2 SQIVND (reference sequence). V gave up 5 bases and J gave up 4 bases, with 17 bases separating them. There are 15 residues in the CDR3. The CDR3 bases are TGTGCCAGTAGTGCCCTGACTGGAAACCCCTATGGCTACACCTTC. It translates to CASSALTGNPYGYTF. Using reference TRBV19 and TRBJ1-2 for the parts outside the CDR3, the full variable domain is DGGITQSPKYLFRKEGQNVTLSCEQNLNHDAMYWYRQDPGQGLRLIYYSQIVNDFQKGDIAEGYSVSREKKESFPLTVTSAQKNPTAFYLCASSALTGNPYGYTFGSGTRLTVV.

This chain joins TRBV5-1 and TRBJ2-5, with 9 bases matching TRBD1. CDR1 is SGHRS and CDR2 is YFSETQ in the germline V gene. CDR3 length equals 14 residues. V gave up 0 bases and J gave up 4 bases; unmatched junction bases: 1. Here the CDR3 reads CASSLGQGGETQYF. For the CDR3, the DNA is TGCGCCAGCAGCTTGGGACAGGGGGGAGAGACCCAGTACTTC.

The V gene is TRBV28, the J gene TRBJ2-7; 8 positions match TRBD1. V shed 4 bases, J shed 6 bases, and the junction held 17 bases outside the gene matches. CDR3 length: 17 residues. Per the germline V gene, CDR1 is MDHEN and CDR2 is SYDVKM. The chain's CDR3 is CASSSPGGWRPLREQYF. The CDR3 DNA is TGTGCCAGCAGTTCCCCAGGGGGCTGGCGCCCTCTACGCGAGCAGTACTTC.

The J gene is TRBJ2-3, the V gene TRBV5-1; TRBD1 agrees at 7 bases. The CDR3 is made up of 16 amino acids. CDR1 SGHRS and CDR2 YFSETQ come from the germline V gene. Trimming at V came to 4 bases and at J to 9 bases, leaving 17 bases not matched to a gene. CDR3 protein: CASSSTGTAGIRTQYF. CDR3 nucleotide sequence: TGCGCCAGCAGCAGTACCGGGACAGCTGGGATAAGGACGCAGTATTTT.

The chain uses TRBV19 and TRBJ2-1; a weak D match, TRBD2 (5 bases). In germline, CDR1 is LNHDA, CDR2 SQIVND (reference sequence). Trimming took 6 bases from V and 8 from J, leaving 23 bases between them. The CDR3 sequence is 16 residues long. The CDR3 region has the DNA TGTGCCAGTAGGCTGTGGTATCGGGATTCGAGTGATGAGCAGTTCTTC. The encoded protein is CASRLWYRDSSDEQFF.

V is TRBV5-6 and J is TRBJ2-5, with no clear D. V lost 4 bases and J lost 5, with 12 bases in between. CDR1 SGHDT and CDR2 YYEEEE come from the germline V gene. The CDR3 runs 13 residues. CDR3 nucleotides: TGTGCCAGCAGCCTAGGAGAGGCGGAGACCCAGTACTTC. Translating it yields CASSLGEAETQYF.

This clone was seen a single time. The J gene is TRBJ2-2, the V gene TRBV9; TRBD2 matches 7 bases. The junction had 4 bases not matched to a gene; V was cut back by 2 bases and J by 3 bases. The CDR3 loop spans 15 amino acids. Germline CDR1 reads SGDLS; CDR2 reads YYNGEE. CDR3 bases: TGTGCCAGCAGCGTGACGGCGGGGGACACCGGGGAGCTGTTTTTT. Translated: CASSVTAGDTGELFF.